This T cell receptor beta chain was found in a study of shared clonotypes between healthy human individuals. Study-level points and caveats: The donor pool, a small one, limited the genetic and exposure-history diversity represented.

Notes on this clone: Its specificity is not known.

The material for each subset, its genomic DNA, was split evenly across several immunoSEQ plates. Assay used: immunoSEQ multiplex PCR; TCRdb lists only in-frame clones, some missing. The sample records about 980,000 clones, roughly 72% being singletons. The V end lost 1 base, the J end lost 6 bases, and 13 bases lay between the germline ends. CDR1 and CDR2 from the germline V gene are SGHVS and FNYEAQ. CDR3 size: 15 residues. The sequence was collected from a man aged 18 to 29 in good health. The source material was memory CD4+ T cells sorted from blood. Documented subset: CD45RA-negative fraction. V usage is TRBV7-6 and J usage is TRBJ2-1, with D possibly TRBD1 on 5 matching bases. CDR3 protein: CASSLGPGLGNEQFF. The CDR3 DNA follows: TGTGCCAGCAGCTTAGGTCCAGGGTTAGGCAATGAGCAGTTCTTC.